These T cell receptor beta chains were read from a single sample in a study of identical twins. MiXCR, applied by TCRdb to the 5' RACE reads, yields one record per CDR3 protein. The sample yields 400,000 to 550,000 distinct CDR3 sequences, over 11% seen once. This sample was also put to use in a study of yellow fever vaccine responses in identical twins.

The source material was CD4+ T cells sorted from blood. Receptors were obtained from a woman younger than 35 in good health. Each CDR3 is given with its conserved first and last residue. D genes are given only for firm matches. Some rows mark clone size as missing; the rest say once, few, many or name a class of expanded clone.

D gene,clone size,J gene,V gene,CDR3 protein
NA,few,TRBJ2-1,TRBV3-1,CASSRGATGYNEQFF
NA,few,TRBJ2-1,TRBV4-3,CASSRGRGDNEQFF
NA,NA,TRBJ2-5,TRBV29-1,CSVGPVSQETQYF
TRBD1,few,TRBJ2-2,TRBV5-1,CASSPGQGTGELFF
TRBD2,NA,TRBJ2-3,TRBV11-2,CASSRPTSGGTDTQYF
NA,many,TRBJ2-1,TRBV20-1,CSAHPKAATLYNEQFF
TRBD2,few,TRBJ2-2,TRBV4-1,CASSLGTSGPGELFF
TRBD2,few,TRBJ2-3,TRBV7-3,CASSLMGGGRGDTQYF
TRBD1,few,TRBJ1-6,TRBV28,CASSLGRDRIVDSPLHF
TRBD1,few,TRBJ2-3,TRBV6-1,CASRNPGGRTDTQYF
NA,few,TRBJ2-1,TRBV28,CASNSLAPSSYNEQFF
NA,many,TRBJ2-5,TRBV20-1,CSASFREETQYF
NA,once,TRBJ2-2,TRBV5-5,CAISPGLLPGELFF
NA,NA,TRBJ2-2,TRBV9,CASSVGVITGELFF
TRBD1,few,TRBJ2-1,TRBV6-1,CASRATGQGNYNEQFF
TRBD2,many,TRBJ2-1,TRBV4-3,CASSQEGLAGAGEQFF
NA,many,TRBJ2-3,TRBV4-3,CASSQDWVNPTDTQYF
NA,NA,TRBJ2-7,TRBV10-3,CAIGGSSYEQYF
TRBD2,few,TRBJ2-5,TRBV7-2,CASNPGLLRETQYF
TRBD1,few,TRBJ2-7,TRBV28,CASSSPGTGIYEQYF
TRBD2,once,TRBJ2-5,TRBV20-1,CSATGVAGAYQETQYF
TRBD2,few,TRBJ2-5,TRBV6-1,CASRSTSGVETQYF
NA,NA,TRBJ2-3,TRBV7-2,CASSLAQGMTDTQYF
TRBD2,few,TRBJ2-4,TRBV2,CASRTLGGIQYF
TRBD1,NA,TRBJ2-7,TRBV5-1,CASSLDPRDRYYEQYF
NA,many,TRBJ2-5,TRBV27,CASSFNGGRETQYF
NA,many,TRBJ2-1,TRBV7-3,CASSLGASGNEQFF
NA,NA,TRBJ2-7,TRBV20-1,CSAPPPGPSYEQYF
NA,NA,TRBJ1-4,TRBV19,CASRGWEEKLFF
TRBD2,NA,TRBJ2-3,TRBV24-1,CATSDPRGGTDTQYF
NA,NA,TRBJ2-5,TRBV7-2,CASSSFGIMETQYF
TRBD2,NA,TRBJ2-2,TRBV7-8,CASGERELNTGELFF
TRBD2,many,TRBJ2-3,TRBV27,CASSLPFGTSGVGDTQYF
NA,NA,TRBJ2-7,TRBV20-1,CSADTGYEQYF
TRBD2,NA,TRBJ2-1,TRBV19,CASSNSGRRTGNEQFF
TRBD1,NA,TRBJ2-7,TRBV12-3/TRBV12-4,CASSYRRDRGLYEQYF
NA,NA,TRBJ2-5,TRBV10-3,CARSQGLGETQYF
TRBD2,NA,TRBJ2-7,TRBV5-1,CASSLLGASGGRSSYEQYF
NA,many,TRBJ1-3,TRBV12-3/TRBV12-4,CASRRQVNSGNTIYF
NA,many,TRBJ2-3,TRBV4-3,CASSQGGRTDTQYF
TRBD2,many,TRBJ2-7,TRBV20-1,CSASLAGPYEQYF
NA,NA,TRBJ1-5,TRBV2,CASSEGVRGLVYQPQHF
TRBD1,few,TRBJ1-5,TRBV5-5,CASSSPGGDQPQHF
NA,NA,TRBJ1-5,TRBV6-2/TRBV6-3,CASSYRPGSGQPQHF
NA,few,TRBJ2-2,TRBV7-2,CASSLGGQGSSAGELFF
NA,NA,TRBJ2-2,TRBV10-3,CAISERGNTGELFF
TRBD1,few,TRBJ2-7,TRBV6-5,CASSYPGQGAYEQYF
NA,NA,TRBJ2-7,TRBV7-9,CASSRAGQTYEQYF
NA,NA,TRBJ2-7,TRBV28,CASRTAPKIRSIHEQYF
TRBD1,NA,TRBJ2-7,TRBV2,CASREPGTGGEQYF
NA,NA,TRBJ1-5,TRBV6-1,CASSEAVHLPQHF
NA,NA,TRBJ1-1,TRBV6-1,CASRIAEAFF
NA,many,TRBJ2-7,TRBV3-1,CASSQVSRYNEQYF
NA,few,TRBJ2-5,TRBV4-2,CASSQAIGRTATQETQYF
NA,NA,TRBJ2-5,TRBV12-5,CASGLVGGPQETQYF
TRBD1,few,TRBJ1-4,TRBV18,CASSPPSTGGNEKLFF
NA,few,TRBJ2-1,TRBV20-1,CSARAWGGGRNEQFF
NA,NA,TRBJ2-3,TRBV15,CATSRDLADTQYF
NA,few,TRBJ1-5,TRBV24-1,CATSAEVGQPQHF